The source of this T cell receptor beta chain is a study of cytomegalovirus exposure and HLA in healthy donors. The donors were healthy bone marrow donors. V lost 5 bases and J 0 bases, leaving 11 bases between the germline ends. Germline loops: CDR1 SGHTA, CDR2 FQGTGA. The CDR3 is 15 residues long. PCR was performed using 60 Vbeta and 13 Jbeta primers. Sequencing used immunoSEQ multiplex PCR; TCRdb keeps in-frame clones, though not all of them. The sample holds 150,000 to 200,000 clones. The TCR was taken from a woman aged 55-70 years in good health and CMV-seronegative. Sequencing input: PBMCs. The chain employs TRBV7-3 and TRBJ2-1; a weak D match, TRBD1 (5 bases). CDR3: CASSPRQSSYNEQFF. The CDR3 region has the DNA TGTGCCAGCAGCCCCCGACAGAGCTCCTACAATGAGCAGTTCTTC.